One sample yielded the 15 T cell receptor beta chains listed below, sequenced in a study of blood T cell repertoires in COVID-19. Measured with immunoSEQ multiplex PCR; TCRdb has only the in-frame clones, and not every one. The sample lists 150,000 to 180,000 clones, under 85% seen once, with 3.5% to 4.5% in the top ten. Sequencing was performed on peripheral blood. These receptors originate from a woman of 80 years or more with acute or convalescent COVID-19.

The chain uses TRBV11-2 and TRBJ1-5, with 8 bases matching TRBD1. The V gene end was trimmed by 5 bases and the J gene end by 5 bases; junction bases not matched to a gene: 5. Germline V gene lookup returns CDR1 SGHAT and CDR2 FQNNGV. CDR3 length equals 14 residues. CDR3 DNA sequence: TGTGCCAGCAGCCAGACAGGGGTGGATCAGCCCCAGCATTTT. Amino acids: CASSQTGVDQPQHF. Full variable domain (rest looked up from reference TRBV11-2 and TRBJ1-5): EAGVAQSPRYKIIEKRQSVAFWCNPISGHATLYWYQQILGQGPKLLIQFQNNGVVDDSQLPKDRFSAERLKGVDSTLKIQPAKLEDSAVYLCASSQTGVDQPQHFGDGTRLSIL.

The chain couples TRBV18 to TRBJ1-1; D might be TRBD1 (5 bases). In germline, CDR1 is KGHSH, CDR2 LQKENI. The CDR3 is 15 residues long. The V end lost 5 bases, the J end lost 1 base, and 14 bases lay between the germline ends. Written as DNA, the CDR3 is TGTGCCAGCTCAACCTCGACAGCTACGAACACTGAAGCTTTCTTT. It codes for CASSTSTATNTEAFF. Full variable domain (missing parts from reference TRBV18 and TRBJ1-1): NAGVMQNPRHLVRRRGQEARLRCSPMKGHSHVYWYRQLPEEGLKFMVYLQKENIIDESGMPKERFSAEFPKEGPSILRIQQVVRGDSAAYFCASSTSTATNTEAFFGQGTRLTVV.

This clone was seen more than once but under ten times. CDR3 amino acids: CASRKGTSNQPQHF. The CDR3 DNA reads TGTGCCAGTAGAAAAGGGACAAGCAATCAGCCCCAGCATTTT. The gene calls are TRBV19 and TRBJ1-5, with TRBD1 as a possible D gene (6 bases). Germline CDR1 is LNHDA and CDR2 is SQIVND (reference sequence). CDR3 length: 14 residues. V lost 6 bases to trimming and J lost 1 base, with 10 bases between them.

This chain uses TRBV25-1 with TRBJ1-2; 8 bases fit TRBD1. Germline CDR1 reads MGHDK; CDR2 reads SYGVNS. The V segment lost 3 bases and the J segment 4 bases; nucleotides outside the gene matches: 10. CDR3 length equals 16 residues. Here the CDR3 reads CASSDPRTGYSYGYTF. The CDR3 region has the DNA TGTGCCAGCAGTGATCCCCGGACAGGGTACTCCTATGGCTACACCTTC.

V and J are TRBV12-3 or TRBV12-4 and TRBJ2-5; 7 nucleotides match TRBD1. The J segment lost 5 bases and the V segment lost 6 bases, leaving 6 bases of the junction unmatched. The CDR3 runs to 13 residues. CDR3 amino acids: CASSRGSEETQYF. DNA for the CDR3: TGTGCCAGCAGCAGGGGGAGTGAGGAGACCCAGTACTTC.

This clone occurred once. This sequence joins TRBV7-2 and TRBJ1-6; 11 bases agree with TRBD1. The CDR3 has 16 amino acids. V shed 5 bases and J 7 bases; nucleotides not matched to a gene: 7. CDR1 and CDR2 (germline): SGHTA, FQGNSA. CDR3 coding DNA: TGTGCCAGCAGCCCTCGGACAGGGGGCTGGAATTCACCCCTCCACTTT. Protein: CASSPRTGGWNSPLHF.

The V and J genes are TRBV7-2 and TRBJ2-4; tentatively, D is TRBD1 (5 bases). Germline V gene data show CDR1 as SGHTA and CDR2 as FQGNSA. Deletions cut 4 bases from V and 5 bases from J, with 15 bases between. This CDR3 is 15 amino acids long. The CDR3 loop reads CASSSRVYGQNIQYF. The CDR3 DNA reads as TGTGCCAGCAGCTCCAGGGTGTATGGGCAAAACATTCAGTACTTC.

The V gene is TRBV10-3, the J gene TRBJ1-3, with 7 nucleotides matching TRBD1. Unmatched junction bases numbered 2, after V lost 6 bases and J lost 0 bases. This CDR3 is built from 14 residues. Germline lookup yields CDR1 ENHRY and CDR2 SYGVKD. The CDR3 DNA is TGTGCCATCAGGCCAGGGGGCTCTGGAAACACCATATATTTT. Its translation: CAIRPGGSGNTIYF.

The J gene is TRBJ2-3, the V gene TRBV7-3, with D possibly being TRBD1 (6 bases). V was pared by 0 bases and J by 2 bases, with 9 bases between. The CDR3 totals 15 residues. Germline loops: CDR1 SGHTA, CDR2 FQGTGA. CDR3: CASSLTRDTTDTQYF. The DNA for the CDR3 is TGTGCCAGCAGCTTAACCCGGGACACCACAGATACGCAGTATTTT.

This clone was recorded once. CDR3 region: CASSGQGRGNTEAFF. The CDR3 nucleotides read TGTGCCAGCAGCGGACAGGGTCGCGGGAACACTGAAGCTTTCTTT. The genes are TRBV9 and TRBJ1-1, with 7 bases that match TRBD1. CDR3 length: 15 amino acids. V trimming: 3 bases; J trimming: 1 base; junction bases outside the gene matches: 6. In germline, CDR1 is SGDLS, CDR2 YYNGEE.

This clone was seen a few times. This sequence joins TRBV5-1 and TRBJ1-4; 9 bases are shared with TRBD1. The CDR3 contains 14 residues. V gave up 0 bases and J gave up 11 bases; unmatched junction bases: 5. Germline V lookup: CDR1 SGHRS, CDR2 YFSETQ. The CDR3 nucleotides are TGCGCCAGCAGCTTGGAAGGACAGGGGACGAAACTGTTTTTT. Translation gives CASSLEGQGTKLFF.

About this clone: One end of the junction fails to match germline, which may point to a read error. This sequence joins TRBV7-7 and TRBJ2-5; possibly TRBD2 for D (6 bases). CDR3 length: 15 amino acids. The V gene's germline CDR1 is SSHAT and CDR2 FNYEAQ (reference sequence). The CDR3 protein is CASSATGTAAETQYF. DNA of the CDR3: TGTGCTAGCAGCGCCACCGGGACTGCAGCGGAGACCCAGTACTTC.

The rearrangement uses TRBV7-3 and TRBJ2-7; TRBD1 agrees at 10 bases. V was clipped by 5 bases and J by 6 bases; unmatched bases: 4. CDR1 is SGHTA and CDR2 is FQGTGA in the germline V gene. CDR3 length equals 13 residues. CDR3 coding DNA: TGTGCCAGCAGCCCCGGGACAGGGGTCGAGCAGTACTTC. It is translated as CASSPGTGVEQYF. The entire variable domain, with the rest obtained from reference TRBV7-3 and TRBJ2-7, is as follows: GAGVSQTPSNKVTEKGKYVELRCDPISGHTALYWYRQSLGQGPEFLIYFQGTGAADDSGLPNDRFFAVRPEGSVSTLKIQRTERGDSAVYLCASSPGTGVEQYFGPGTRLTVT.

V gene TRBV9 combines with J gene TRBJ2-1; 9 bases are a match to TRBD2. Germline CDR1 is SGDLS and CDR2 is YYNGEE. V shed 0 bases, J shed 6 bases, and the junction held 7 bases outside the gene matches. The CDR3 runs to 16 residues. This CDR3 reads CASSVGLAGVGNEQFF. CDR3 DNA sequence: TGTGCCAGCAGCGTAGGTTTAGCGGGAGTGGGCAATGAGCAGTTCTTC.

The chain couples TRBV10-3 to TRBJ1-1; D might be TRBD1 (6 bases). CDR1 ENHRY and CDR2 SYGVKD come from the germline V gene. This CDR3 is 16 amino acids long. V gave up 0 bases and J gave up 1 base, with 12 bases separating them. The CDR3 DNA is TGTGCCATCAGTGAGTCTGACGGACAGAGGAACACTGAAGCTTTCTTT. Its translation: CAISESDGQRNTEAFF.